Listed below are T cell receptor beta chains from one sample, sequenced in a study of T cell responses to AZD1222 COVID-19 vaccine. This table comes from immunoSEQ multiplex PCR, and its TCRdb copy is limited to in-frame clones, with some not included. The sample shows tens of thousands of clones, roughly 90% of them seen only once. The specimen comprised peripheral blood, sampled on day 0 of AZD1222 vaccination. These receptor sequences come from an adult in good health. Both conserved end residues are part of each CDR3.

cdr3_length,v_call,j_call,cdr3_aa
12,TRBV28,TRBJ1-1,CASSLKNTEAFF
13,TRBV3-1/TRBV3-2,TRBJ1-2,CASSRSEHPSYTF
14,TRBV6-2/TRBV6-3,TRBJ1-1,CASSYGGMNTEAFF
13,TRBV6-5,TRBJ1-1,CASSKFGNTEAFF
15,TRBV6-5,TRBJ1-1,CASFPIGEGMSEAFF
15,TRBV19,TRBJ1-3,CASNAAPRSGNTIYF
14,TRBV7-9,TRBJ1-2,CASSLTGNSYGYTF
17,TRBV7-3,TRBJ1-2,CASSLSGGRGGDNGYTF
11,TRBV12-3/TRBV12-4,TRBJ1-1,CASSRHTEAFF
13,TRBV6-4,TRBJ2-5,CASSEVQGGTQYF
13,TRBV12-3/TRBV12-4,TRBJ2-7,CASTAGEIYEQYF
15,TRBV11-2,TRBJ1-2,CASSLGQPNNYGYTF
16,TRBV5-4,TRBJ1-2,CASSPYVGRGNYGYTF
12,TRBV5-4,TRBJ2-7,CASSLEAYEQYF
13,TRBV21-1,TRBJ2-2,CASSIREPGELFF
14,TRBV25-1,TRBJ1-5,CASAGQGRNQPQHF
15,TRBV6-2/TRBV6-3,TRBJ2-7,CASSPDRDRDYEQYF
14,TRBV9,TRBJ2-3,CASEGGFLGHTQYF
18,TRBV3-1/TRBV3-2,TRBJ2-7,CASSQVPTSGGPSYEQYF
11,TRBV2,TRBJ2-3,CASSPTDTQYF
15,TRBV28,TRBJ1-5,CASSPLGQAYQPQHF
16,TRBV7-2,TRBJ1-4,CASSRDSVATNEKLFF
13,TRBV7-9,TRBJ1-5,CASSSQANQPQHF
15,TRBV21-1,TRBJ2-7,CASLPLSGSSHEQYF
13,TRBV6-5,TRBJ2-2,CASGGVKSGELFF
13,TRBV6-5,TRBJ1-2,CASSATGLYGYTF
14,TRBV7-3,TRBJ1-2,CASSPGYQFYGYTF
15,TRBV9,TRBJ2-6,CASSLMSSGANVLTF
14,TRBV2,TRBJ2-1,CASFRTGFGNEQFF
15,TRBV2,TRBJ2-3,CASRGDRGVADTQYF
16,TRBV28,TRBJ1-5,CASSLVDLGGGQPQHF
15,TRBV7-8,TRBJ1-4,CASTPRPHRSEKLFF
16,TRBV9,TRBJ2-1,CASSVGLSGGVNEQFF
16,TRBV7-3,TRBJ2-3,CASSLLPGGTTDTQYF
15,TRBV27,TRBJ2-3,CASVNKRGPTDTQYF
17,TRBV6-2/TRBV6-3,TRBJ2-3,CASSYSPAGGLTDTQYF
15,TRBV18,TRBJ1-1,CASSPPLRVNTEAFF
18,TRBV7-8,TRBJ1-5,CASSLASYRDRGNQPQHF
13,TRBV5-4,TRBJ2-5,CASSLESRETQYF
12,TRBV19,TRBJ1-3,CASSIAGNTIYF
12,TRBV10-2,TRBJ2-3,CASLGPGDTQYF
12,TRBV6-2/TRBV6-3,TRBJ1-5,CASSYGNQPQHF
15,TRBV4-3,TRBJ2-7,CASSQAPGPLGEQYF
13,TRBV12-3/TRBV12-4,TRBJ1-5,CASCRQGNQPQHF
15,TRBV10-2,TRBJ2-3,CASSGRAGSTDTQYF
16,TRBV10-3,TRBJ2-1,CAISDSGHGRNNEQFF
14,TRBV7-9,TRBJ2-3,CAGSGQKGPDTQYF
12,TRBV9,TRBJ2-3,CASSVVMDTQYF
15,TRBV12-5,TRBJ2-3,CASGLGTSKSDTQYF